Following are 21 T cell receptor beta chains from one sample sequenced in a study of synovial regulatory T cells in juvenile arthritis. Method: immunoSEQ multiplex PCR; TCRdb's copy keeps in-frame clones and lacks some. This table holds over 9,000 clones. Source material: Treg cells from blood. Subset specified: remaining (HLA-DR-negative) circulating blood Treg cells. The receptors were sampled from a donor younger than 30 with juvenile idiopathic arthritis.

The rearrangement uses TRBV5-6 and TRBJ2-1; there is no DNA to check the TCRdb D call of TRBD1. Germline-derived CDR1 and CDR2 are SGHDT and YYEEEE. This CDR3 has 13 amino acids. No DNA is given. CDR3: CASSYINQNGQFF.

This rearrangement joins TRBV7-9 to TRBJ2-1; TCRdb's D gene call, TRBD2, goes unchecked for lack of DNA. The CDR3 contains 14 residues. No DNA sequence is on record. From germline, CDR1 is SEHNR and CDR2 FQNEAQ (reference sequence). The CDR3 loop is CASRVVGGPSEQFF.

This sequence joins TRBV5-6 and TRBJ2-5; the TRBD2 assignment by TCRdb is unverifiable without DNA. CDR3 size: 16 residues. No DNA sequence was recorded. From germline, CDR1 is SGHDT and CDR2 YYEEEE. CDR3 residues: CASSLFVARSPETQYF.

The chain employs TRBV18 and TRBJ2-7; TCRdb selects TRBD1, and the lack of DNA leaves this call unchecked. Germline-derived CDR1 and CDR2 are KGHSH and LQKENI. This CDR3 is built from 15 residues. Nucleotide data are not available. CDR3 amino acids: CASSRGTGGPYEQYF.

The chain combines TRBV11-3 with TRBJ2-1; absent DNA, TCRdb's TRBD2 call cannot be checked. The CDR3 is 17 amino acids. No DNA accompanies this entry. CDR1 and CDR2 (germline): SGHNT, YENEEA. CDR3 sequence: CASSLAVLAGGQDEQFF.

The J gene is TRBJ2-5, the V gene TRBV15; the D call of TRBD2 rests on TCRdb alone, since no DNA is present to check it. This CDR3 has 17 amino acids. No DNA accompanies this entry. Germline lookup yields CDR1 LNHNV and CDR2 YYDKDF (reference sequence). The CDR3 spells CATNRGGLAGVWETQYF.

CDR3: CASSPNTPTGFYGYTF. The gene calls are TRBV27 and TRBJ1-2; TCRdb names TRBD1, which stays unverified in the absence of DNA. This CDR3 region has 16 residues. Only the protein sequence is given. Germline CDR1 and CDR2: MNHEY and SMNVEV (reference sequence).

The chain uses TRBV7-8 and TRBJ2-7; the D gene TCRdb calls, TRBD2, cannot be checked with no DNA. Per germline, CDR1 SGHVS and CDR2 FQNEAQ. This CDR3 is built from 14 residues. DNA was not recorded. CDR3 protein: CASSGRTTSYEQYF.

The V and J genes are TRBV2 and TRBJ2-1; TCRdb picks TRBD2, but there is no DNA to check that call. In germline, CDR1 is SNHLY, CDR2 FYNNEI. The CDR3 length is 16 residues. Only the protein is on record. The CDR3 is CASNRIPGLASNEQFF. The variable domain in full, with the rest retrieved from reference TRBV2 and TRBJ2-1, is EPEVTQTPSHQVTQMGQEVILRCVPISNHLYFYWYRQILGQKVEFLVSFYNNEISEKSEIFDDQFSVERPDGSNFTLKIRSTKLEDSAMYFCASNRIPGLASNEQFFGPGTRLTVL.

The CDR3 here is CASSVALEGEQFF. The V call is TRBV6-4, the J call TRBJ2-1; TCRdb's D call of TRBD2 is untestable without DNA. CDR1 and CDR2 (germline): MRHNA, SNTAGT. The CDR3 sequence is 13 residues long. The DNA is not on file.

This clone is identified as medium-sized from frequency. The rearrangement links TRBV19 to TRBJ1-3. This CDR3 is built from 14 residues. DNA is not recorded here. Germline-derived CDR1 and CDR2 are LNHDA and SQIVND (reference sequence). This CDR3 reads CASRALGSGNTIYF. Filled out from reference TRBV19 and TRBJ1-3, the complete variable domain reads DGGITQSPKYLFRKEGQNVTLSCEQNLNHDAMYWYRQDPGQGLRLIYYSQIVNDFQKGDIAEGYSVSREKKESFPLTVTSAQKNPTAFYLCASRALGSGNTIYFGEGSWLTVV.

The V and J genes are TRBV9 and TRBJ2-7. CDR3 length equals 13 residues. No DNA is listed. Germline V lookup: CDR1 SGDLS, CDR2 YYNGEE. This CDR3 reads CASSVALGNEQYF.

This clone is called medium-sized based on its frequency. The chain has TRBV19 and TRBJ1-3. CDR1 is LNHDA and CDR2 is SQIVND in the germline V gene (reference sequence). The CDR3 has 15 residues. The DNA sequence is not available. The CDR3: CASSILQTGLNTIYF. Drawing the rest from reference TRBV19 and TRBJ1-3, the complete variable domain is DGGITQSPKYLFRKEGQNVTLSCEQNLNHDAMYWYRQDPGQGLRLIYYSQIVNDFQKGDIAEGYSVSREKKESFPLTVTSAQKNPTAFYLCASSILQTGLNTIYFGEGSWLTVV.

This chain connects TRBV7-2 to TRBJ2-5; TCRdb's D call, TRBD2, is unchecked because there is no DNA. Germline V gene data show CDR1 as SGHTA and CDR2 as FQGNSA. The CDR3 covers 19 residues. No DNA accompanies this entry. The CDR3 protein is CASSRRVAGVIGPLYEQYF.

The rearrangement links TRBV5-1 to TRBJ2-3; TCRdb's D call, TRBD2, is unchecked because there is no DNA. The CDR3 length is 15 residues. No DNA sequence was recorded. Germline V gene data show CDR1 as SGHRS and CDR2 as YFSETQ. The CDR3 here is CASSLYRGSTDTQYF.

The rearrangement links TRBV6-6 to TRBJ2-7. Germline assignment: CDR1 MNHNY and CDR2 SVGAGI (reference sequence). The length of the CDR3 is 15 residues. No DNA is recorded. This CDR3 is CASSYSAKAAYEQYF.

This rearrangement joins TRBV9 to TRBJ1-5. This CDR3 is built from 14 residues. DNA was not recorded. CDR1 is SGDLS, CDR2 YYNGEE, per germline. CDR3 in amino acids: CASSSGRYNQPQHF.

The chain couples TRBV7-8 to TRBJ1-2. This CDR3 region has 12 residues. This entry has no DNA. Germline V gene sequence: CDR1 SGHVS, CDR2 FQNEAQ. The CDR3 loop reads CASSLAGSGYTF.

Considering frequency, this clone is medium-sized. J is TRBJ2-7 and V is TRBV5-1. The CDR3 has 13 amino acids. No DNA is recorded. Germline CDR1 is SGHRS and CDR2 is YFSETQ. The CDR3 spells CASSRDLYYEQYF.

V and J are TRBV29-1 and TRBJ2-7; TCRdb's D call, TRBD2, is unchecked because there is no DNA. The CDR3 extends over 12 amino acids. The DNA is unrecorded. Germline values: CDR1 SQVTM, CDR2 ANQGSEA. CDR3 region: CSVRANSYEQYF.

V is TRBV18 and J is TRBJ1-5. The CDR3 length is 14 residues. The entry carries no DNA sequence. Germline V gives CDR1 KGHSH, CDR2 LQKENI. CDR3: CASSESKSNQPQHF.